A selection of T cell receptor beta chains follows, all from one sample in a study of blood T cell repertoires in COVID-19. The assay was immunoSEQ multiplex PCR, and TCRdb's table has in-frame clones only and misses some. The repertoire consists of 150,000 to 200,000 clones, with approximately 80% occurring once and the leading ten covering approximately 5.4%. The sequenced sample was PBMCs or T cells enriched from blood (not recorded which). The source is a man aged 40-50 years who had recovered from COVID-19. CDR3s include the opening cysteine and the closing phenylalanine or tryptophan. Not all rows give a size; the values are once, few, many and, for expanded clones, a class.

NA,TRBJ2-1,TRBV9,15,CASSVSQRGRNEQFF
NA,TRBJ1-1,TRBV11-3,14,CASSSSAYSTEAFF
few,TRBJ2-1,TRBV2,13,CASNRGTADMQFF
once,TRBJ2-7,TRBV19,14,CASSTGTSTYEQYF
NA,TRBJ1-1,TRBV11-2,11,CASSLMGGAFF
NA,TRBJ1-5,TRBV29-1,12,CSVRDSNQPQHF
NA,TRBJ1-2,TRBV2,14,CASSRLGGTDGYTF
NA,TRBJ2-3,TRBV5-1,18,CASSLGLAGGLKADTQYF
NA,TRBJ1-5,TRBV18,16,CASSEGADRSNQPQHF
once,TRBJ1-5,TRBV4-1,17,CASSQDEGQAPHQPQHF
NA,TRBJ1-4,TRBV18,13,CASSPGSNEKLFF
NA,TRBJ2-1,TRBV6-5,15,CASGGLAGGKYEQFF
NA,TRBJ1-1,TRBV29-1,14,CSARDWAGGTEAFF
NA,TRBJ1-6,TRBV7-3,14,CASSMGQGRSPLHF
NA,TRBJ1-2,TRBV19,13,CASSITDAGGYTF
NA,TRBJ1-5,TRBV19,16,CASSIRTTGAGQPQHF
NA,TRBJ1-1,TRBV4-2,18,CASSQVATGGKWSTEAFF
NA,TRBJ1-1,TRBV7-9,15,CASSPQAAKNTEAFF
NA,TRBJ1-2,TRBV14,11,CASSQRDHYTF
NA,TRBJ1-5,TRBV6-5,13,CAIRRQENQPQHF
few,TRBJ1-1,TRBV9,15,CASSVGPPGSTEAFF
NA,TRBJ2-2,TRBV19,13,CASSMMGPGELFF
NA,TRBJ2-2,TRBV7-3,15,CASSQNAGNTGELFF
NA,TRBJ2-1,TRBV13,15,CASRGPSGGVNEQFF
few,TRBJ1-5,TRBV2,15,CASSATGYSNQPQHF
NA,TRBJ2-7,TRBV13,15,CASSVRDRGRYEQYF
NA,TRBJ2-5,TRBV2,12,CASSPRTGTQYF
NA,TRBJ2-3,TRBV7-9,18,CASSPEKKTSGGADTQYF
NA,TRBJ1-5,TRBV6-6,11,CASGIPGSKHF
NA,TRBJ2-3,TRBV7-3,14,CASSKRGNTDTQYF
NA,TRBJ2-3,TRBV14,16,CASSQVRGGWTDTQYF
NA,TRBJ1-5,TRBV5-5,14,CASSLDIGNQPQHF
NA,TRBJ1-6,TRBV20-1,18,CSASRQGAGNPYNSPLHF
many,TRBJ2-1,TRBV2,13,CASNGRNYNEQFF
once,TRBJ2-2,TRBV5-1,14,CASSLAGGTGELFF
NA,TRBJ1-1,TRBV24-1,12,CATRAGDTEAFF
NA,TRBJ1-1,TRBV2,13,CASSEEEGKRAFF
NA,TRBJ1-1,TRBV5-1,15,CASSFQGRGDTEAFF
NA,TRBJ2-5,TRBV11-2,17,CASRGQGLADVTETQYF
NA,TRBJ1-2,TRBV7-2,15,CASSSGTGAFYGYTF
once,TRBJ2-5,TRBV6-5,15,CASSTGQGRSETQYF
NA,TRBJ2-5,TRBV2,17,CASRTRTTGGRQETQYF
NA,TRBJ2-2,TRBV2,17,CASSGSESGGYTGELFF
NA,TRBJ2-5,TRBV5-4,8,CAVLTQYF
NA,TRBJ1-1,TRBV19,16,CASSIGYLGPNTEAFF
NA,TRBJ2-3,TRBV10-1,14,CASSAGTPAGTQYF
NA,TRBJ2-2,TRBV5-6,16,CASSFLGGKDTGELFF
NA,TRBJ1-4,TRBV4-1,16,CASSQFGTVGNEKLFF
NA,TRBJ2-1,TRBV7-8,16,CASSLAGSSRVNEQFF
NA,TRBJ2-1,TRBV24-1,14,CATARVSSPNEQFF
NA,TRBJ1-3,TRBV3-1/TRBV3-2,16,CASSQGQVLSGNTIYF
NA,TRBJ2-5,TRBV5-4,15,CASSLDATDKETQYF
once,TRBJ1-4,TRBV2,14,CAGDRGGTNEKLFF
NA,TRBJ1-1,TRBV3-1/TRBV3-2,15,CASSLSDRENTEAFF
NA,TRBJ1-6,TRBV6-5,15,CASIGDRAGNSPLHF
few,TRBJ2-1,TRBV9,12,CASSGRGTRQFF
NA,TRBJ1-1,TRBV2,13,CASSGTANTEAFF